Presented here are 5 T cell receptor beta chains from one specimen sequenced in a study of cytomegalovirus exposure and HLA in healthy donors. The primer mix had 60 Vbeta and 13 Jbeta primers. Data came from immunoSEQ multiplex PCR; TCRdb stores just in-frame clones and leaves some out. The data contain roughly 150,000 clones, less than 65% of them singletons. Sequencing was done on a sample of PBMCs. These receptors originate from a woman aged 25 to 39 in good health and CMV-seropositive.

The chain links TRBV10-1 to TRBJ2-5; TRBD1 matches 10 bases. The CDR3 sequence is 15 residues long. Germline V gene lookup returns CDR1 WNHNN and CDR2 SYGVQD (reference sequence). Trimming took 8 bases from V and 5 from J; bases not matched to a gene: 11. The CDR3 is CASCTTGGFWETQYF. The CDR3, as DNA: TGCGCCAGCTGCACGACAGGGGGCTTCTGGGAGACCCAGTACTTC.

The J gene is TRBJ1-2, the V gene TRBV6-6, with TRBD1 identical over 8 bases. V lost 2 bases to trimming and J lost 8 bases; unmatched junction nucleotides: 1. CDR3 size: 12 residues. Per germline, CDR1 MNHNY and CDR2 SVGAGI (reference sequence). The CDR3 DNA sequence: TGTGCCAGCAGTTACCCAGGGGGCGGCTACACCTTC. Translation gives CASSYPGGGYTF.

This clone was seen repeatedly, ten times or more. The chain uses TRBV28 and TRBJ1-5, with D hard to call. Trimming cost V 9 bases and J 5 bases, with 17 bases left between them. The CDR3 totals 14 residues. Germline values: CDR1 MDHEN, CDR2 SYDVKM. The CDR3 spells CASDPGEGDQPQHF. The CDR3 DNA reads as TGTGCCAGTGACCCCGGGGAGGGAGATCAGCCCCAGCATTTT.

This clone turned up a few times. V is TRBV27 and J is TRBJ2-7; 8 nucleotides align to TRBD2. Germline CDR1 and CDR2: MNHEY and SMNVEV (reference sequence). Trimming at V came to 4 bases and at J to 2 bases, leaving 7 bases not matched to a gene. The CDR3 is made up of 15 amino acids. CDR3 residues: CASSYAPGGAYEQYF. The DNA for the CDR3 is TGTGCCAGCAGTTACGCCCCCGGGGGGGCCTACGAGCAGTACTTC.

This chain uses TRBV7-6 with TRBJ1-6; D not certain. Germline V gives CDR1 SGHVS, CDR2 FNYEAQ. This CDR3 region has 15 residues. The ends were cut back, 6 bases at V and 1 base at J, with 10 bases in the middle. The CDR3, as DNA: TGTGCCAGCAGTCTCACATGGTCCTATAATTCACCCCTCCACTTT. Translating gives CASSLTWSYNSPLHF.